This paragraph reports one T cell receptor beta chain. The antigen is undetermined. Random hexamers served to reverse transcribe about 0.45 to 1 ug RNA. By means of immunoSEQ multiplex PCR, TCR beta CDR3 spanning 54 Vbeta and 13 Jbeta underwent amplification. MiXCR, applied by TCRdb to the immunoSEQ multiplex PCR reads, yields one record per CDR3 protein. The table includes a few hundred thousand distinct CDR3 sequences, approximately 89% detected once. This entry is derived from a study of CD8 T cells in Susac syndrome. Findings and limits, study-wide: TCR sequencing and HLA analysis covered a relatively small number of individuals.

CDR3 length: 17 amino acids. J gave up 2 bases and V 4 bases, and 14 bases lay outside the gene matches. In germline, CDR1 is MGHRA, CDR2 YSYEKL. Negative isolation yielded CD8+ and CD4+ T cells; FACS enriched TEMRA cells. Sequencing was performed on CD8+ T cells from PBMCs. The receptor comes from a human donor with multiple sclerosis. This sequence joins TRBV4-1 and TRBJ2-7; 7 bases match TRBD1. The CDR3 DNA reads TGCGCCAGCAGCCGGGGAATGTTAGGGGGCAATGCCTACGAGCAGTACTTC. Amino acid sequence: CASSRGMLGGNAYEQYF.